This paragraph reports one T cell receptor beta chain. Its antigen is not known. The CDR3 covers 14 residues. Trimming took off 0 bases at V and 2 bases at J, with 8 bases between the two ends. Germline V gene sequence: CDR1 SGHNT, CDR2 YENEEA. Clones were sequenced by immunoSEQ multiplex PCR, and TCRdb holds only the in-frame ones, with some missing. The sample has about 120,000 clones, approximately 87% seen once. This specimen belongs to a study of cytomegalovirus exposure and HLA in healthy donors. Donors were drawn from the approximately 110-subject validation cohort, separate from the roughly 670-subject first cohort. Study-wide findings and caveats: Most TCR sequences showed up rarely, but some public TCRs showed up in many donors.

The chain recombines TRBV11-3 with TRBJ2-7; D not certain. The TCR comes from a woman aged 18 to 35 in good health and CMV-seropositive. The specimen sequenced was PBMCs. The CDR3 spells CASSLDPTAYEQYF. CDR3 nucleotides: TGTGCCAGCAGCTTAGATCCTACAGCCTACGAGCAGTACTTC.